Listed here are 17 T cell receptor beta chains from one sample, sequenced in a study of patients and donors after allogeneic stem cell transplantation. MiXCR was run by TCRdb on the RT-PCR reads, yielding one entry per CDR3 protein. The repertoire holds hundreds of thousands of distinct CDR3 sequences, 16% seen once, with over 6% in the top ten. Input material: blood, either unsorted or a sorted T cell fraction (not recorded which). The receptors stem from a human donor who was either an allogeneic HSCT recipient or a stem cell or donor lymphocyte infusion donor (not recorded which). It is not recorded whose cells these are; they may come from a transplant donor.

The table lists this clonotype with many counts. The rearrangement links TRBV14 to TRBJ2-7; 7 bases are shared with TRBD1. The CDR3 loop spans 14 amino acids. The germline V gene has CDR1 SGHDN and CDR2 FVKESK. With 1 base clipped from V and 3 bases from J, the junction kept 3 bases outside the gene matches. The CDR3, as DNA: TGTGCCAGCAGCCAAGGCGCAGGGGGCTACGAGCAGTACTTC. Encoded protein: CASSQGAGGYEQYF.

This chain joins TRBV20-1 and TRBJ1-6; TRBD1 matches 7 bases. This CDR3 is 14 amino acids long. J was trimmed by 10 bases and V by 5 bases; bases with no gene match: 11. CDR1 DFQATT and CDR2 SNEGSKA come from the germline V gene (reference sequence). Here the CDR3 reads CSAPTRQGTSPLHF. For the CDR3, the DNA is TGCAGTGCTCCAACACGACAGGGCACATCACCCCTCCACTTT.

The CDR3 protein is CASSSGIYEQYF. Written as DNA, the CDR3 is TGTGCCAGCAGTTCGGGGATCTACGAGCAGTACTTC. The V call is TRBV28, the J call TRBJ2-7; weak D call: TRBD2 (5 bases). V was trimmed by 4 bases and J by 3 bases, leaving 7 bases between them. Looked up from germline, CDR1 is MDHEN and CDR2 is SYDVKM. The CDR3 is 12 residues long.

The table lists this clonotype with a few counts. The chain joins TRBV5-5 to TRBJ1-2; D ambiguous. The germline gives CDR1 SGHKS, CDR2 YYEKEE (reference sequence). CDR3 size: 13 residues. Trimming removed 4 bases at V and 8 bases at J, with 15 bases between. CDR3 in DNA: TGTGCCAGCAGCCCAAATGCGGGTCGGGGCTACACCTTC. Residues: CASSPNAGRGYTF.

This clonotype was observed at least ten times. This chain joins TRBV24-1 and TRBJ2-5; 8 nucleotides line up with TRBD1. The CDR3 has 14 residues. The V and J ends lost 9 bases and 5 bases, in that order; junction bases with no gene match: 10. Looked up from germline, CDR1 is KGHDR and CDR2 is SFDVKD. In DNA, the CDR3 is TGTGCCACCGGTCCGGGACAGGCGACGGAGACCCAGTACTTC. Translated: CATGPGQATETQYF.

The CDR3: CASSQPPTLGYGGYTF. The CDR3 DNA reads TGTGCCAGCAGCCAACCGCCGACCTTAGGGTATGGAGGCTACACCTTC. The V and J genes are TRBV3-1 and TRBJ1-2; D remains unclear. Looked up from germline, CDR1 is LGHDT and CDR2 is YNNKEL (reference sequence). The CDR3 is made up of 16 amino acids. Trimming pared 2 bases from V and 8 bases from J, leaving 21 bases between.

The chain combines TRBV9 with TRBJ1-3; 9 bases align to TRBD1. V shed 7 bases and J 2 bases; nucleotides not matched to a gene: 4. This CDR3 contains 14 residues. The V gene's germline CDR1 is SGDLS and CDR2 YYNGEE. The CDR3 DNA is TGTGCCAGCCGGGACAGGGTAGCTGGAAACACCATATATTTT. Its protein product is CASRDRVAGNTIYF.

V and J are TRBV7-2 and TRBJ2-3; either TRBD1 or TRBD2 may supply D (5 bases each). The germline CDR1 and CDR2 sequences are SGHTA and FQGNSA. V was trimmed by 6 bases and J by 10 bases, leaving 23 bases between them. The CDR3 is 15 residues long. The CDR3 region is CASSIEPGPGRAQYF. CDR3 DNA sequence: TGTGCCAGCAGTATCGAACCGGGCCCAGGGCGGGCGCAGTATTTT.

The gene calls are TRBV21-1 and TRBJ1-1. TRBV21-1 is classified as a pseudogene. The CDR3 has 13 residues. In DNA, the CDR3 is TGTGCCAGCAGCTATCCATCATACACTGAAGCTTTCTTT. Translated, it gives CASSYPSYTEAFF.

CDR3 region: CATSRDPGAHAEQYF. In DNA, the CDR3 is TGTGCCACCAGCAGAGATCCCGGGGCACACGCCGAGCAGTACTTC. This chain connects TRBV15 to TRBJ2-7, with D perhaps TRBD1 or TRBD2 (5 bases each). Germline V gives CDR1 LNHNV, CDR2 YYDKDF (reference sequence). The CDR3 loop spans 15 amino acids. Trimming took off 0 bases at V and 6 bases at J, with 15 bases between the two ends.

This clonotype showed up many times. V usage is TRBV12-3 or TRBV12-4 and J usage is TRBJ2-7, with D perhaps TRBD1 or TRBD2 (5 bases each). This CDR3 is built from 11 residues. CDR3 sequence reads: CASGHPYEQYF. The CDR3 bases are TGTGCAAGCGGACACCCTTACGAGCAGTACTTC.

This clonotype was recorded many times. CDR3 protein: CASSLEAAKQETQYF. DNA for the CDR3: TGCGCCAGCAGCTTGGAGGCGGCCAAACAAGAGACCCAGTACTTC. This rearrangement joins TRBV5-1 to TRBJ2-5; the D is unclear. In germline, CDR1 is SGHRS, CDR2 YFSETQ. The CDR3 has 15 amino acids. Trimming took 0 bases from V and 2 from J, leaving 11 bases between them. The variable domain in full, with the rest retrieved from reference TRBV5-1 and TRBJ2-5, is KAGVTQTPRYLIKTRGQQVTLSCSPISGHRSVSWYQQTPGQGLQFLFEYFSETQRNKGNFPGRFSGRQFSNSRSEMNVSTLELGDSALYLCASSLEAAKQETQYFGPGTRLLVL.

This clonotype has a count of ten or more. The chain combines TRBV2 with TRBJ2-7; D is possibly TRBD2 (5 bases). Trimming removed 6 bases at V and 5 bases at J, with 14 bases between. The CDR3 is 13 residues long. CDR1 is SNHLY and CDR2 is FYNNEI in the germline V gene. In nucleotides, the CDR3 is TGTGCCAGCAGGGACGCCCTAGCTAACGAGCAGTACTTC. It specifies CASRDALANEQYF.

This clonotype was observed a few times. V usage is TRBV20-1 and J usage is TRBJ2-5; 11 bases map to TRBD2. This CDR3 has 14 amino acids. Trimming removed 3 bases from V and 5 bases from J; junction bases left unmatched: 5. Germline loops: CDR1 DFQATT, CDR2 SNEGSKA (reference sequence). The DNA of the CDR3 is TGCAGTGCTAGGCTAGCGGGGGGCGGGGAGACCCAGTACTTC. This encodes CSARLAGGGETQYF.

This clonotype was seen only a few times. This sequence joins TRBV20-1 and TRBJ2-3; 15 bases agree with TRBD2. CDR1 is DFQATT, CDR2 SNEGSKA, per germline (reference sequence). The junction had 6 bases not matched to a gene; V was cut back by 2 bases and J by 3 bases. The CDR3 totals 17 residues. CDR3 sequence (DNA): TGCAGTGCTAGAAGGACTAGCGGGGGGGCCCGGACAGATACGCAGTATTTT. Its translation: CSARRTSGGARTDTQYF.

This clonotype has more than one count but fewer than ten. The V call is TRBV2, the J call TRBJ1-5; 8 bases map to TRBD1. The CDR3 runs 18 residues. Germline lookup yields CDR1 SNHLY and CDR2 FYNNEI. V lost 4 bases and J lost 0; bases outside the gene matches: 11. The CDR3 loop reads CASSARTGNRYSNQPQHF. As DNA, the CDR3 is TGTGCCAGCAGTGCCCGGACAGGGAACAGGTATAGCAATCAGCCCCAGCATTTT. Drawing the rest from reference TRBV2 and TRBJ1-5, the complete variable domain is EPEVTQTPSHQVTQMGQEVILRCVPISNHLYFYWYRQILGQKVEFLVSFYNNEISEKSEIFDDQFSVERPDGSNFTLKIRSTKLEDSAMYFCASSARTGNRYSNQPQHFGDGTRLSIL.

This clonotype occurred a few times. The chain links TRBV5-5 to TRBJ2-5; TRBD2 might be the D (7 bases). With 3 bases removed from V and 1 base from J, the gap between germline ends came to 13 bases. Germline V gene sequence: CDR1 SGHKS, CDR2 YYEKEE (reference sequence). This CDR3 spans 15 amino acids. The CDR3 loop is CASSWRGGPQETQYF. The CDR3 DNA sequence: TGTGCCAGCAGCTGGAGGGGGGGTCCCCAAGAGACCCAGTACTTC.